Reported below is one T cell receptor (beta chain). The antigen is not known. Genes and germline are mouse. Read sequence stops 1 residue before the CDR3 end, and the germline J gene provides the missing end. Between the trimmed V and J ends, which lost 6 bases and 9 bases, there was a span of 11 bases. CDR3 length: 11 amino acids. The germline V gene has CDR1 SGHND and CDR2 FRSKSL. These data are taken from a study of tissue T cells after allogeneic stem cell transplantation. Whole-study findings and limits: Across patients, clones rarely overlapped, yet motif clusters were shared tissue-specifically. Tissue-detected TCR repertoire was only partly captured by blood and spleen T cells. Which tissue TCRs were alloreactive or antigen-specific was not determined. Some clones might be persisting host cells.

The data were produced by immunoSEQ multiplex PCR, yet TCRdb's version contains in-frame clones alone and is incomplete. The data contain more than 2,500 clones, over 40% of them singletons. Time point defined: mouse harvest day 14 after allogeneic transplant. The graft held 10^6 splenic CD5+ T cells and 10^7 T-cell-depleted bone marrow cells. This mouse GVHD model was MHC-mismatched B6 to BALB/c, profiled day 7 or 14. Specimen: gut tissue. This clonotype originated in a female BALB/c mouse given C57BL/6 T cells with graft-versus-host disease after an allogeneic hematopoietic cell transplant. The rearrangement uses TRBV15 and TRBJ1-1; the D is unclear. The sequenced CDR3 bases are TGTGCCAGCAGGAGGGAGGGTCAAGTCTTC. Amino acid sequence: CASRREGQVF. The entire CDR3 protein is CASRREGQVFF.